Here is one TCR beta chain with its context. Its antigen is unknown. CDR1 and CDR2 from the germline V gene are MNHNS and SASEGT. The V end was cut by 3 bases, the J end by 0 bases, with 9 bases between. The CDR3 runs to 15 residues. The source of the sample is a study of T cell responses to AZD1222 COVID-19 vaccine. Study findings and constraints: Donors, mostly white British, included more females; clonal diversity was possibly underestimated. Rises in breadth and depth of Spike-specific TCRs came after two AZD1222 doses.

Second-dose schedules of about 4 or about 12 weeks were combined. Repertoires were generated with immunoSEQ multiplex PCR, while TCRdb's copy carries only in-frame clones and drops some. Of 150,000 or so clones listed, 80% to 95% are singletons. The source of this sequence is an adult who received the AZD1222 COVID-19 vaccine. Sequences were derived from peripheral blood, sampled 28 days after the second AZD1222 dose. The rearrangement links TRBV6-1 to TRBJ1-5; no clear D. The CDR3 reads CASSEGTISNQPQHF. In DNA, the CDR3 is TGTGCCAGCAGTGAGGGCACCATTAGCAATCAGCCCCAGCATTTT.